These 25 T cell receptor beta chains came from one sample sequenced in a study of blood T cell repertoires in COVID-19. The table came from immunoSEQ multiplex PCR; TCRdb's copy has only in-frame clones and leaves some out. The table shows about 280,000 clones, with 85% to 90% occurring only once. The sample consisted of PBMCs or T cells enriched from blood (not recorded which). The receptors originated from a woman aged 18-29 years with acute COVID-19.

The CDR3 DNA is TGCGCCAGCAGCTTGGGGGCTGGTGGGGGGACTAATGAAAAACTGTTTTTT. Translation: CASSLGAGGGTNEKLFF. The rearrangement joins TRBV5-1 to TRBJ1-4, with D tentatively TRBD1 (5 bases). Germline V CDR1 and CDR2: SGHRS, YFSETQ. The CDR3 spans 17 residues. V lost 0 bases and J 2 bases, leaving 14 bases between the germline ends.

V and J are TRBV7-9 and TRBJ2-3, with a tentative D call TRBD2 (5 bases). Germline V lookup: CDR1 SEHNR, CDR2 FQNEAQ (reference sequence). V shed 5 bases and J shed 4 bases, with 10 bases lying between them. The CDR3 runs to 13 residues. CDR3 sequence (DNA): TGTGCCAGCAGCGGGAGAGGCTCAGATACGCAGTATTTT. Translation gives CASSGRGSDTQYF.

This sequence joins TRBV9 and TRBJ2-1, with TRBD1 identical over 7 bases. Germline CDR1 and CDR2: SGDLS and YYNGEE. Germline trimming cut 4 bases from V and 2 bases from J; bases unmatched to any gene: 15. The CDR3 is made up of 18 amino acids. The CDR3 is CASSLSFWGTAPYNEQFF. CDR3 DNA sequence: TGTGCCAGCAGCCTCTCTTTTTGGGGGACAGCACCCTACAATGAGCAGTTCTTC.

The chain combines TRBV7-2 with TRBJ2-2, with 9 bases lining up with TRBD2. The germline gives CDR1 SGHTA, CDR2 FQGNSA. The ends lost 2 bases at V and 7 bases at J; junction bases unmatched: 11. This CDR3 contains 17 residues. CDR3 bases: TGTGCCAGCAGCTTACGAATTAGCGGGAGATCTGGCGGGGAGCTGTTTTTT. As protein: CASSLRISGRSGGELFF.

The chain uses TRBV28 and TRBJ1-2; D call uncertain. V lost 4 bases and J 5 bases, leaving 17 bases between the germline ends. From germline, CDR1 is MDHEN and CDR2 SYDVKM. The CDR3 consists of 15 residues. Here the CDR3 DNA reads TGTGCCAGCAGTTACCACGGCCGGCGGGTTTATGGCTACACCTTC. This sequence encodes CASSYHGRRVYGYTF.

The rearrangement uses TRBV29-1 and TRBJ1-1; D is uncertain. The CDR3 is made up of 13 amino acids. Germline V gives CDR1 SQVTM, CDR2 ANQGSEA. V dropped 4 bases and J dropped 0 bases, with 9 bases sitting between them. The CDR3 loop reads CSVAEGMNTEAFF. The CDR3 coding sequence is TGCAGCGTTGCCGAGGGAATGAACACTGAAGCTTTCTTT.

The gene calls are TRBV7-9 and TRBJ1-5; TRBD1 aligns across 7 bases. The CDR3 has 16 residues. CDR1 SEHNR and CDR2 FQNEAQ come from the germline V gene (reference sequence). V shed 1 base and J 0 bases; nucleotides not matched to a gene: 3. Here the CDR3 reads CASSLVAGGSNQPQHF. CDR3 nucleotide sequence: TGTGCCAGCAGCTTAGTTGCAGGGGGTAGCAATCAGCCCCAGCATTTT.

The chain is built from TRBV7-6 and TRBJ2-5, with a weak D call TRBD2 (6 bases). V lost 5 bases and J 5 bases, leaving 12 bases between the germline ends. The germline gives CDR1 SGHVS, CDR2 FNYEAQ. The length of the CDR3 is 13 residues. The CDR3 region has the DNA TGTGCCAGCAGCCCGGGGACTCAGGAGACCCAGTACTTC. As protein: CASSPGTQETQYF. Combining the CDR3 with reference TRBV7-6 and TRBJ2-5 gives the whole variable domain GAGVSQSPRYKVTKRGQDVALRCDPISGHVSLYWYRQALGQGPEFLTYFNYEAQQDKSGLPNDRFSAERPEGSISTLTIQRTEQRDSAMYRCASSPGTQETQYFGPGTRLLVL.

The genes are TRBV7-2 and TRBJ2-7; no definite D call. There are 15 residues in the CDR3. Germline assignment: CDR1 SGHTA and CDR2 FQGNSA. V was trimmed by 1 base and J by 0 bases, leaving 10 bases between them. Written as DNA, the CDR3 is TGTGCCAGCAGCTTAGTATCCTCGTCCTCCTACGAGCAGTACTTC. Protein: CASSLVSSSSYEQYF.

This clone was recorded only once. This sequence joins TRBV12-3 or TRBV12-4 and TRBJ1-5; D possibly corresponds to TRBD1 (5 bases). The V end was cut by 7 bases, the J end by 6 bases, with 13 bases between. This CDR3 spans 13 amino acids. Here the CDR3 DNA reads TGTGCCAGCAAGAGAACAGGAATTCAGCCCCAGCATTTT. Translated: CASKRTGIQPQHF.

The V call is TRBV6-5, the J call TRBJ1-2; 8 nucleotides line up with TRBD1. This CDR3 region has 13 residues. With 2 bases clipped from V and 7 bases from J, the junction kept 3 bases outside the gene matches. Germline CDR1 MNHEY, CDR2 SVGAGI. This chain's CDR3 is CASSYQDRVGYTF. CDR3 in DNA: TGTGCCAGCAGTTACCAGGACAGGGTTGGCTACACCTTC.

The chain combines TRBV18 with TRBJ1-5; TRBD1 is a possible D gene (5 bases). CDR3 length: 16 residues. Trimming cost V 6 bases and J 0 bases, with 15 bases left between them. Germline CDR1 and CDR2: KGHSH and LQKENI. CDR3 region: CASSQAGRNSNQPQHF. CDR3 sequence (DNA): TGTGCCAGCTCCCAAGCGGGGCGGAATAGCAATCAGCCCCAGCATTTT.

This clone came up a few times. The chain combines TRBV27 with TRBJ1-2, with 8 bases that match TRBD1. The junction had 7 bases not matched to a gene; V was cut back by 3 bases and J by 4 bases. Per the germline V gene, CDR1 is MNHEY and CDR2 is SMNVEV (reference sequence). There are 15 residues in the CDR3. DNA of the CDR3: TGTGCCAGCAGTTTTTTGGACAGGGAAGGCTATGGCTACACCTTC. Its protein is CASSFLDREGYGYTF.

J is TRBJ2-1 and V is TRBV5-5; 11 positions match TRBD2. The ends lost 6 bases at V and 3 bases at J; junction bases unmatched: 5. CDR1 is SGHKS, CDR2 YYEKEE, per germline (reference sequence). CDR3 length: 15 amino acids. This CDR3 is CASTLAGGIYNEQFF. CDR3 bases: TGTGCCAGCACCCTAGCGGGAGGAATCTACAATGAGCAGTTCTTC. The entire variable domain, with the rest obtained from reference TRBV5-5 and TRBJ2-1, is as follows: DAGVTQSPTHLIKTRGQQVTLRCSPISGHKSVSWYQQVLGQGPQFIFQYYEKEERGRGNFPDRFSARQFPNYSSELNVNALLLGDSALYLCASTLAGGIYNEQFFGPGTRLTVL.

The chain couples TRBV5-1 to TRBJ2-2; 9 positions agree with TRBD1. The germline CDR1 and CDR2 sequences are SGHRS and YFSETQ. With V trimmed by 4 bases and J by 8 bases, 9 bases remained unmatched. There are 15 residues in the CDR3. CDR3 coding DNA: TGCGCCAGCAGCACCGGGACAGGGCTACAAGGGGAGCTGTTTTTT. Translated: CASSTGTGLQGELFF.

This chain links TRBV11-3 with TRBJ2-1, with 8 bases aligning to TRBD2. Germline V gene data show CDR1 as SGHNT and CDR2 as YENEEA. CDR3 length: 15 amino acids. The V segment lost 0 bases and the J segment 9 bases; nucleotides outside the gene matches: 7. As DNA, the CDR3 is TGTGCCAGCAGCTTAGAGGCCGGACTAGCAGGTGAGCAGTTCTTC. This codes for CASSLEAGLAGEQFF.

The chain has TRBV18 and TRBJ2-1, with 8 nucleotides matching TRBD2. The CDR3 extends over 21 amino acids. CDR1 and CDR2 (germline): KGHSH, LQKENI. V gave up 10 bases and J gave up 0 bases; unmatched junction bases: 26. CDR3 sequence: CATHSTSGTSGGESSYNEQFF. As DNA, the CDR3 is TGTGCCACCCATAGCACATCAGGCACTAGCGGAGGGGAAAGCTCCTACAATGAGCAGTTCTTC.

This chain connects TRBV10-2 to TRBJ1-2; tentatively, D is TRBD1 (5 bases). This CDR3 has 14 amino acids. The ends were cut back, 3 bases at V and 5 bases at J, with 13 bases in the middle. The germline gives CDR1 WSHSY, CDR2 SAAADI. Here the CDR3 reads CASSDGGIGYGYTF. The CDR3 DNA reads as TGCGCCAGCAGTGATGGGGGGATCGGGTATGGCTACACCTTC.

The DNA for the CDR3 is TGTGCCAGCAGCCCGGGGGTCCAAGAGACCCAGTACTTC. The encoded protein is CASSPGVQETQYF. This sequence joins TRBV7-2 and TRBJ2-5, with a weak D call TRBD2 (6 bases). The germline V gene encodes CDR1 SGHTA and CDR2 FQGNSA. V dropped 5 bases and J dropped 1 base, with 8 bases sitting between them. The CDR3 runs 13 residues.

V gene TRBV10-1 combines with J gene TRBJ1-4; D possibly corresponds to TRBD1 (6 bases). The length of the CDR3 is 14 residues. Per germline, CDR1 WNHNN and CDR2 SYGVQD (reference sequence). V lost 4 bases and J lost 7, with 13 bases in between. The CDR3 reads CASSGLGQPEKLFF. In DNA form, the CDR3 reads TGCGCCAGCAGTGGTCTAGGACAGCCTGAAAAACTGTTTTTT.

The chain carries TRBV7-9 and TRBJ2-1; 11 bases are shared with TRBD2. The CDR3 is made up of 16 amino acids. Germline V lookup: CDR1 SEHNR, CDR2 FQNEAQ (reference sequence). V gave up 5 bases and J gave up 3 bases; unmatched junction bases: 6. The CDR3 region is CASSPKGLADYNEQFF. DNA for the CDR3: TGTGCCAGCAGCCCAAAGGGACTAGCGGACTACAATGAGCAGTTCTTC.

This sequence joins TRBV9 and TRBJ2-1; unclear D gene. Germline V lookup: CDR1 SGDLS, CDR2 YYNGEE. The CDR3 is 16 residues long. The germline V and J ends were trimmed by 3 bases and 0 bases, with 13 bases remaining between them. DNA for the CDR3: TGTGCCAGCAGCGGACGCTTCGAGGACTCCTACAATGAGCAGTTCTTC. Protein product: CASSGRFEDSYNEQFF.

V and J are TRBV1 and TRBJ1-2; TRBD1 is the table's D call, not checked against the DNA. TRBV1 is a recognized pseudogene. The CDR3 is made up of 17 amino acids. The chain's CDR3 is CTSSQERMGVRHYGYTF. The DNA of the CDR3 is TGCACCAGCAGCCAAGAACGTATGGGCGTACGACACTATGGCTACACCTTC.

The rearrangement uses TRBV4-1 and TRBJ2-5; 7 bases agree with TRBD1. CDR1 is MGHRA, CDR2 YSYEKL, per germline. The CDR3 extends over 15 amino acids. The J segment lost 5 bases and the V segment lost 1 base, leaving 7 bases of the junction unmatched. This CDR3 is CASSQADRDRETQYF. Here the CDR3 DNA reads TGCGCCAGCAGCCAAGCCGACAGGGACCGGGAGACCCAGTACTTC.

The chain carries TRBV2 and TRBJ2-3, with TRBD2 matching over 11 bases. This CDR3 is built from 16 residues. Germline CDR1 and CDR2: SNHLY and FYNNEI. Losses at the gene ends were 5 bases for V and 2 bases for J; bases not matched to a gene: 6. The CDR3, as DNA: TGTGCCAGCAGTTTCAGGACTAGCGGGTTCACAGATACGCAGTATTTT. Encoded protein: CASSFRTSGFTDTQYF. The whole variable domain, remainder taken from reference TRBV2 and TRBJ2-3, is EPEVTQTPSHQVTQMGQEVILRCVPISNHLYFYWYRQILGQKVEFLVSFYNNEISEKSEIFDDQFSVERPDGSNFTLKIRSTKLEDSAMYFCASSFRTSGFTDTQYFGPGTRLTVL.